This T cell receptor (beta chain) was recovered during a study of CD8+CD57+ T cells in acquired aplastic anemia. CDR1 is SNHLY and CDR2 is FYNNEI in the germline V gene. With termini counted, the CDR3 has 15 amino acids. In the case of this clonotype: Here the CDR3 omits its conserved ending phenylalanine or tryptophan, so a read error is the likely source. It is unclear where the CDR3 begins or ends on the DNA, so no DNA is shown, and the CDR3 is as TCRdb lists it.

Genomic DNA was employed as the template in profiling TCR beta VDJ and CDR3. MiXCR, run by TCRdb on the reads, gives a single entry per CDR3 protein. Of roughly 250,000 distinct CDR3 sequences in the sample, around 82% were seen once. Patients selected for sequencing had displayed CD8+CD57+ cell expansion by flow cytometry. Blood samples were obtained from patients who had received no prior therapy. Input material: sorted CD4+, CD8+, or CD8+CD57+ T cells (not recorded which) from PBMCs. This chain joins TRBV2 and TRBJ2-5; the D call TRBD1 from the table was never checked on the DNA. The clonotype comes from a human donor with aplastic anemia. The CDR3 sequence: CASSEIWGTYGYTFC.